This TCR beta chain was obtained from a study of T cell changes during pregnancy in multiple sclerosis. The V gene's germline CDR1 is SGHDT and CDR2 YYEEEE. Trimming removed 3 bases at V and 6 bases at J, with 16 bases between. The CDR3 totals 15 residues. Measured with immunoSEQ multiplex PCR; TCRdb has only the in-frame clones, and not every one. The data show over 55,000 clones, approximately 90% seen once. The rearrangement joins TRBV5-6 to TRBJ1-5, with D perhaps matching TRBD1 (5 bases). The origin of this receptor is a human donor whose cells served as feeder cells for cultures in a pregnancy study. Sequences were obtained from peripheral blood from another person, used as feeder cells. The CDR3 protein is CASSSGRGLSQPQHF. CDR3 in DNA: TGTGCCAGCAGCTCCGGCCGGGGGTTGAGTCAGCCCCAGCATTTT. Using reference TRBV5-6 and TRBJ1-5 for the parts outside the CDR3, the full variable domain is DAGVTQSPTHLIKTRGQQVTLRCSPKSGHDTVSWYQQALGQGPQFIFQYYEEEERQRGNFPDRFSGHQFPNYSSELNVNALLLGDSALYLCASSSGRGLSQPQHFGDGTRLSIL.